Presented here are 20 T cell receptor beta chains from one specimen sequenced in a study of OX40 agonist ivuxolimab in advanced cancers. The library was made by the immunoSEQ multiplex PCR assay. Held by TCRdb, this immuneACCESS table contains in-frame sequences only and omits some clones. Under half of the omission traces to an unresolved V gene where checked; the cause of the rest is unknown. This sample holds 57,000 or so clones; 85% to 95% were observed only once. Of the sample, about 17% is held by the ten largest clones. The sequencing here drew on CD4+ or CD8+ T cells sorted from blood, taken in a trial of the OX40 agonist ivuxolimab. These receptor sequences come from an adult with an advanced solid tumor such as melanoma, head and neck, liver or kidney cancer.

The V gene is TRBV11-3, the J gene TRBJ2-2; the D gene is possibly TRBD2 (6 bases). The CDR3 has 17 residues. The V end lost 4 bases, the J end lost 0 bases, and 15 bases lay between the germline ends. CDR1 SGHNT and CDR2 YENEEA come from the germline V gene. For the CDR3, the DNA is TGTGCCAGCAGCTCAAACTTACTAGCTGCGAACACCGGGGAGCTGTTTTTT. This sequence encodes CASSSNLLAANTGELFF.

The chain uses TRBV7-9 and TRBJ2-3; weak D call: TRBD1 (5 bases). The CDR3 has 15 residues. Germline lookup yields CDR1 SEHNR and CDR2 FQNEAQ (reference sequence). Trimming pared 5 bases from V and 0 bases from J, leaving 12 bases between. The CDR3 DNA reads TGTGCCAGCAGCCCCATTCCAGGGAGCACAGATACGCAGTATTTT. It codes for CASSPIPGSTDTQYF.

The chain carries TRBV27 and TRBJ1-1, with D tentatively TRBD1 (5 bases). CDR1 MNHEY and CDR2 SMNVEV come from the germline V gene (reference sequence). The CDR3 sequence is 13 residues long. Trimming took off 5 bases at V and 5 bases at J, with 12 bases between the two ends. This chain's CDR3 is CASSPLGGTEAFF. Here the CDR3 DNA reads TGTGCCAGCAGTCCCCTGGGGGGAACTGAAGCTTTCTTT.

The chain joins TRBV6-5 to TRBJ2-1; no reliable D call. The CDR3 is 15 amino acids. The V and J ends lost 0 bases and 3 bases respectively, with 9 bases between them. CDR1 MNHEY and CDR2 SVGAGI come from the germline V gene. In DNA, the CDR3 is TGTGCCAGCAGTTACTCGATCCCTAGCTACAATGAGCAGTTCTTC. It specifies CASSYSIPSYNEQFF.

This clone was detected only once. V is TRBV16 and J is TRBJ2-3, with D perhaps matching TRBD2 (5 bases). CDR3 size: 16 residues. Looked up from germline, CDR1 is KGHSY and CDR2 is FQNENV. The V end lost 0 bases, the J end lost 2 bases, and 12 bases lay between the germline ends. The CDR3 nucleotides are TGTGCCAGCAGCCAATCCGAGTCCGGACTCACAGATACGCAGTATTTT. Translating gives CASSQSESGLTDTQYF.

The J gene is TRBJ1-2, the V gene TRBV2; 9 bases agree with TRBD1. The length of the CDR3 is 12 residues. J gave up 5 bases and V 7 bases, and 2 bases lay outside the gene matches. Germline values: CDR1 SNHLY, CDR2 FYNNEI. As DNA, the CDR3 is TGTGCCAGCATTGGACAGGGGTATGGCTACACCTTC. Its protein is CASIGQGYGYTF.

The CDR3 DNA reads as TGTGCCAGCAGCTTAGGGGGCAGCTATGGCTACACCTTC. It specifies CASSLGGSYGYTF. The gene calls are TRBV11-2 and TRBJ1-2, with a weak D call TRBD1 (5 bases). The V and J ends lost 1 base and 4 bases respectively, with 7 bases between them. The CDR3 runs to 13 residues. The germline V gene has CDR1 SGHAT and CDR2 FQNNGV.

The genes are TRBV6-5 and TRBJ2-3; perhaps TRBD2 as D (5 bases). Trimming removed 7 bases at V and 6 bases at J, with 20 bases between. The CDR3 is 15 amino acids. Germline CDR1 reads MNHEY; CDR2 reads SVGAGI. CDR3 nucleotides: TGTGCCAGCAAGGAGAGGGTTGTGACGGGGGATACGCAGTATTTT. Translating gives CASKERVVTGDTQYF.

The rearrangement links TRBV6-5 to TRBJ2-7; D may be TRBD1 (6 bases). CDR3 size: 14 residues. Germline loops: CDR1 MNHEY, CDR2 SVGAGI. Between the trimmed V and J ends, which lost 6 bases and 3 bases, there was a span of 15 bases. CDR3 in DNA: TGTGCCAGCAGCAACACAGGGCCGGGCTACGAGCAGTACTTC. Protein: CASSNTGPGYEQYF.

This clone was seen only a few times. This chain connects TRBV27 to TRBJ2-7; TRBD2 matches at 7 bases. J was trimmed by 7 bases and V by 6 bases; bases with no gene match: 3. CDR3 length equals 11 residues. Germline V gene data show CDR1 as MNHEY and CDR2 as SMNVEV (reference sequence). The CDR3 protein is CASRWGGEQYF. For the CDR3, the DNA is TGTGCCAGCAGGTGGGGGGGAGAGCAGTACTTC.

This clone came up a few times. The rearrangement uses TRBV27 and TRBJ2-7, with a tentative D call TRBD2 (5 bases). CDR3 length equals 14 residues. The germline CDR1 and CDR2 sequences are MNHEY and SMNVEV (reference sequence). The V gene lost 3 bases and the J gene lost 4 bases, with 13 bases spanning the gap. The CDR3 sequence: CASSFGLATYEQYF. DNA of the CDR3: TGTGCCAGCAGTTTCGGCCTAGCTACGTACGAGCAGTACTTC.

The CDR3 sequence: CASSMRTDGNTEAFF. Written as DNA, the CDR3 is TGTGCCAGTAGTATGAGGACAGACGGGAACACTGAAGCTTTCTTT. The rearrangement uses TRBV19 and TRBJ1-1; TRBD1 might be the D (6 bases). The V gene's germline CDR1 is LNHDA and CDR2 SQIVND (reference sequence). This CDR3 is 15 amino acids long. Trimming shortened V by 3 bases and J by 1 base, and 12 bases separated the two germline ends.

J is TRBJ2-7 and V is TRBV19; D may be TRBD2 (5 bases). This CDR3 has 14 residues. Trimming shortened V by 5 bases and J by 4 bases, and 15 bases separated the two germline ends. Germline V gene data show CDR1 as LNHDA and CDR2 as SQIVND (reference sequence). The CDR3 region has the DNA TGTGCCAGTAGTCCACCGGGAAGATGGTACGAGCAGTACTTC. This gives the protein CASSPPGRWYEQYF.

This clone was seen once. This chain links TRBV2 with TRBJ2-7; D is perhaps TRBD1 (5 bases). The CDR3 is made up of 16 amino acids. The V and J ends lost 7 bases and 2 bases respectively, with 21 bases between them. The germline V gene has CDR1 SNHLY and CDR2 FYNNEI. The DNA for the CDR3 is TGTGCCAGCACCACCAAGCAGGGAATCTCACCCTACGAGCAGTACTTC. This sequence encodes CASTTKQGISPYEQYF.

The chain uses TRBV6-6 and TRBJ2-7; maybe TRBD2 (5 bases). This CDR3 has 15 amino acids. Deletions cut 2 bases from V and 6 bases from J, with 17 bases between. The germline gives CDR1 MNHNY, CDR2 SVGAGI (reference sequence). CDR3 amino acids: CASSYGTGHGSEQYF. DNA of the CDR3: TGTGCCAGCAGTTACGGAACGGGCCATGGGAGCGAGCAGTACTTC.

The V and J genes are TRBV27 and TRBJ2-5; D is ambiguous. The CDR3 spans 13 residues. Germline lookup yields CDR1 MNHEY and CDR2 SMNVEV (reference sequence). With 3 bases removed from V and 1 base from J, the gap between germline ends came to 6 bases. The chain's CDR3 is CASSLGFQETQYF. CDR3 bases: TGTGCCAGCAGTTTGGGGTTCCAAGAGACCCAGTACTTC.

The rearrangement uses TRBV6-5 and TRBJ2-3, with TRBD2 matching over 7 bases. Trimming took 0 bases from V and 1 from J; bases not matched to a gene: 4. Germline V gives CDR1 MNHEY, CDR2 SVGAGI. The CDR3 covers 16 residues. The CDR3 nucleotides read TGTGCCAGCAGTTACTCCGGCGCGGGAGGCACAGATACGCAGTATTTT. Its translation: CASSYSGAGGTDTQYF.

This chain uses TRBV7-8 with TRBJ2-6; TRBD1 agrees at 8 bases. CDR1 is SGHVS and CDR2 is FQNEAQ in the germline V gene. J lost 0 bases, V lost 4 bases, and 8 bases had no gene match. The CDR3 consists of 18 residues. CDR3 coding DNA: TGTGCCAGCAGCTGGCCGGGACAGGAGAGCTCTGGGGCCAACGTCCTGACTTTC. Amino acid sequence: CASSWPGQESSGANVLTF.

CDR3: CASFFGGYGYTF. The CDR3 DNA reads as TGTGCCAGCTTCTTTGGTGGCTATGGCTACACCTTC. The V gene is TRBV6-5, the J gene TRBJ1-2; D gene uncertain. The length of the CDR3 is 12 residues. Per the germline V gene, CDR1 is MNHEY and CDR2 is SVGAGI. With 8 bases removed from V and 4 bases from J, the gap between germline ends came to 11 bases.

This rearrangement joins TRBV6-5 to TRBJ2-7; a possible D gene is TRBD2 (6 bases). Germline CDR1 reads MNHEY; CDR2 reads SVGAGI. Trimming removed 4 bases at V and 0 bases at J, with 10 bases between. The CDR3 runs to 14 residues. The CDR3 loop is CASSWGLHSYEQYF. CDR3 bases: TGTGCCAGCAGTTGGGGACTGCACTCCTACGAGCAGTACTTC.